This TCR beta chain was identified during a study of identical twins. CDR3 length equals 16 residues. The V gene lost 3 bases and the J gene lost 0 bases, with 15 bases spanning the gap. TCRdb used MiXCR to reprocess the 5' RACE reads, holding one entry per CDR3 protein. The sample carries 700,000 to 950,000 distinct CDR3 sequences, approximately 13% recorded once. Notes on the study in general: Excess sharing by twins proved weaker in beta out-of-frame sequences.

This clonotype was picked up a small number of times. Its antigen remains unidentified. The same data also went into a second study, on yellow fever vaccine responses in identical twins. From that study: The authors reported partly convergent, partly personalized vaccine responses in identical twins.

V and J are TRBV12-3 or TRBV12-4 and TRBJ2-7, with D possibly being TRBD2 (7 bases). Sequencing was carried out using PBMCs. The source is a woman between 18 and 29 years old in good health. CDR3 residues: CASSFRGGPSSYEQYF. In DNA form, the CDR3 reads TGTGCCAGCAGTTTTAGGGGGGGCCCTAGCTCCTACGAGCAGTACTTC.